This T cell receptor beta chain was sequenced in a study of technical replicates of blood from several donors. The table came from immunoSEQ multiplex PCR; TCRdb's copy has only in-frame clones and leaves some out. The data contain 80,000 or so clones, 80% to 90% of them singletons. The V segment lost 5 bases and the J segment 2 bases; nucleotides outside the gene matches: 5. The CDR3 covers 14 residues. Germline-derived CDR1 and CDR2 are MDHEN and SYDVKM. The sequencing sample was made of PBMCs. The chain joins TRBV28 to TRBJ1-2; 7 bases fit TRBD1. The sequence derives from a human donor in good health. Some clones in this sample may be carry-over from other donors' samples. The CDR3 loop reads CASSDGQANYGYTF. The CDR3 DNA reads TGTGCCAGCAGTGACGGACAGGCAAACTATGGCTACACCTTC.